The 8 T cell receptor delta chains below were found in one sample sequenced in a study of gamma-delta T cells after stem cell transplantation. TCRdb re-identified clones in the RT-PCR reads via CATT. The data show 250 to 300 delta-chain clones, about 5.2% seen once. The sample was gamma-delta T cells. The receptor source for this set is a human donor. It is not recorded whose cells these are; they may come from a transplant donor.

This clone was detected once. J gene TRDJ1 was identified, but the V gene was not called; the listed D gene, TRDD3, was not tested against the DNA. This CDR3 is 18 amino acids long. The DNA of the CDR3 is TGTGCCTGTGACCCTGCTTCTGGGGGATACTCGCCCACCGATAAACTCATCTTT. Translating it yields CACDPASGGYSPTDKLIF.

The CDR3 sequence is CACDPLGDTSDKLIF. CDR3 nucleotide sequence: TGTGCCTGTGACCCACTGGGGGATACGTCCGATAAACTCATCTTT. This rearrangement joins TRDV2 to TRDJ1; 13 nucleotides align to TRDD3. The CDR3 loop spans 15 amino acids. Trimming at V came to 3 bases and at J to 3 bases, leaving 3 bases not matched to a gene. From germline, CDR1 is GEAIGNYY and CDR2 EKD.

With respect to this clone: The TCRdb record carries a much larger clone's protein, which differs from this DNA's translation at residue 8; a read error is the likely cause, and the protein listed here is the DNA translation. The J gene is TRDJ1, the V gene TRDV2; D is ambiguous. Between the trimmed V and J ends, which lost 4 bases and 3 bases, there was a span of 11 bases. The CDR3 is 13 amino acids. Germline-derived CDR1 and CDR2 are GEAIGNYY and EKD. Written as DNA, the CDR3 is TGTGCCTGTGATGCTGTGAACGCCGATAAACTCATCTTT. This sequence encodes CACDAVNADKLIF.

Comment on this clone: Possible read error: a much larger clone is one base away. V is TRDV2 and J is TRDJ1, with 11 bases lining up with TRDD3. The germline V gene encodes CDR1 GEAIGNYY and CDR2 EKD. The CDR3 has 19 residues. CDR3 residues: CARDTVLGDIRGYTDKLIF. The DNA of the CDR3 is TGTGCCCGTGACACGGTACTGGGGGATATACGAGGGTACACCGATAAACTCATCTTT.

This clone is large (0.1 to 1%) in the sample. The J gene is TRDJ1, the V gene TRDV2; 12 positions match TRDD3. The junction had 18 bases not matched to a gene; V was cut back by 1 base and J by 4 bases. Looked up from germline, CDR1 is GEAIGNYY and CDR2 is EKD. The CDR3 runs to 20 residues. CDR3 amino acids: CACDTMPLVPLGDTDDKLIF. CDR3 bases: TGTGCCTGTGACACGATGCCCCTAGTCCCTCTGGGGGATACGGACGATAAACTCATCTTT.

Comments on this clone: TCRdb records a much larger clone's protein for this DNA, with a difference at residue 7 that likely arises from a read error; the protein given is the translation of the DNA. This sequence joins TRDV2 and TRDJ1, with TRDD3 matching over 8 bases. V was pared by 3 bases and J by 0 bases, with 8 bases of the junction left unmatched. Germline V gene sequence: CDR1 GEAIGNYY, CDR2 EKD. CDR3 length equals 16 residues. Here the CDR3 reads CACDDLAGGHTDKLIF. CDR3 nucleotide sequence: TGTGCCTGTGACGACTTAGCTGGGGGACACACCGATAAACTCATCTTT.

A note on this clone: TCRdb shows a much larger clone's protein in place of this DNA's translation, and the two differ at residue 6, likely through a read error; the protein shown is translated from the DNA. J is TRDJ1 and V is TRDV2, with D uncertain. The germline V gene has CDR1 GEAIGNYY and CDR2 EKD. The V and J ends lost 4 bases and 0 bases respectively, with 8 bases between them. The CDR3 extends over 13 amino acids. CDR3 sequence: CACDAANTDKLIF. The DNA of the CDR3 is TGTGCCTGTGATGCTGCGAACACCGATAAACTCATCTTT.

This clone is termed hyperexpanded. At the DNA level, this CDR3 is encoded by other sequences in the same sample as well. The chain carries TRDV2 and TRDJ1; D perhaps matches TRDD3 (6 bases). V shed 0 bases and J shed 0 bases, with 16 bases lying between them. Germline V CDR1 and CDR2: GEAIGNYY, EKD. This CDR3 contains 17 residues. CDR3: CACDTAGRILDTDKLIF. The CDR3 nucleotides read TGTGCCTGTGACACCGCGGGTCGGATACTTGACACCGATAAACTCATCTTT.